This T cell receptor (beta chain) was recovered during a study of shared clonotypes between healthy human individuals. This clone was seen just once. The CDR3 is made up of 14 amino acids. Germline V gene data show CDR1 as SGHRS and CDR2 as YFSETQ. Trimming removed 1 base from V and 5 bases from J; junction bases left unmatched: 3. Sequenced by immunoSEQ multiplex PCR; TCRdb stores in-frame clones only, minus some. The table shows around 440,000 clones, with about 74% occurring only once. The chain recombines TRBV5-1 with TRBJ2-7; 10 positions agree with TRBD2. The sequencing input was PBMCs. This clonotype was obtained from a woman aged 35 to 49 in good health. Some clones in this sample may be carry-over from other donors' samples. The CDR3 spells CASSLRLAGDEQYF. In nucleotides, the CDR3 is TGCGCCAGCAGCTTGAGGCTAGCGGGAGACGAGCAGTACTTC.